These 32 T cell receptor beta chains were all obtained from the same sample, sequenced in a study of human T cells and chemical hapten exposure listed by TCRdb under 2021. The library came from RACE. TCRdb shows the sequencer as NextSeq 500. Using fastp trimming at Q25 and MiXCR clonotype assembly, TCRdb reanalyzed the public sequencing data and kept in-frame beta chains. Each record represents a unique CDR3 protein, reported with the most common genes and DNA among its rows. Here the sample has 75,000 to 100,000 distinct CDR3 sequences; 12% occur a single time. Roughly 2% of the sample is taken by the ten largest. The intended sense of this specimen's time point label: patch test 1, 2 weeks after DPC sensitization. In the paper's terms, the treatment or condition label means: therapeutic diphenylcyclopropenone sensitization with weekly scalp DPC. Sequenced here: whole blood, sampled in connection with sensitization to the hapten diphenylcyclopropenone (DPC). The receptors stem from a woman aged 40-49 years with alopecia areata. Some clones in this sample may be carry-over from other donors' samples.

This clonotype showed up just a few times. V usage is TRBV12-2 and J usage is TRBJ2-4; the table's TRBD2 call for D was not verified on the DNA. TRBV12-2 is a pseudogene segment. This CDR3 comprises 18 residues. CDR3 coding DNA: TGTGCAAGTCGCCTCCATCATAGCGGGGGGATAGCCAAAAACATTCAGTACTTC. This translates into CASRLHHSGGIAKNIQYF.

The CDR3 loop reads CASSGRTVLLTEAFF. DNA of the CDR3: TGTGCCAGCAGTGGACGGACAGTGCTCCTCACTGAAGCTTTCTTT. This chain joins TRBV6-5 and TRBJ1-1; tentative D call: TRBD1 (6 bases). CDR1 is MNHEY and CDR2 is SVGAGI in the germline V gene. CDR3 length: 15 residues. V lost 5 bases, J lost 4 bases, and 17 bases lay in between.

This clonotype came up a few times. The chain couples TRBV9 to TRBJ2-5; 11 positions match TRBD2. The germline gives CDR1 SGDLS, CDR2 YYNGEE. The CDR3 loop spans 17 amino acids. The ends lost 0 bases at V and 1 base at J; junction bases unmatched: 5. The CDR3 coding sequence is TGTGCCAGCAGCGTAGGGCTAGCGGGAGGCCCCCAAGAGACCCAGTACTTC. Translation gives CASSVGLAGGPQETQYF.

DNA of the CDR3: TGTGCCAGCGCTTATATTGGCTCTGGGGCCAACGTCCTGACTTTC. This codes for CASAYIGSGANVLTF. V usage is TRBV28 and J usage is TRBJ2-6, with D unclear. Trimming removed 8 bases from V and 0 bases from J, with 11 bases in between. The CDR3 runs to 15 residues. The germline V gene has CDR1 MDHEN and CDR2 SYDVKM.

The chain joins TRBV30 to TRBJ2-1; possibly TRBD1 for D (5 bases). Germline CDR1 is GTSNPN and CDR2 is SVGIG (reference sequence). V lost 0 bases and J 7 bases, leaving 10 bases between the germline ends. The length of the CDR3 is 13 residues. The CDR3 loop is CAWSVQAVNEQFF. The CDR3 DNA reads as TGTGCCTGGAGTGTACAGGCAGTTAATGAGCAGTTCTTC.

This clonotype has only a few counts. This chain joins TRBV20-1 and TRBJ2-7, with TRBD1 matching over 9 bases. J gave up 3 bases and V 3 bases, and 9 bases lay outside the gene matches. Germline V gives CDR1 DFQATT, CDR2 SNEGSKA (reference sequence). This CDR3 contains 15 residues. CDR3 DNA sequence: TGCAGTGCTAGGGCGGGGACAGGGATTTTCTACGAGCAGTACTTC. Encoded protein: CSARAGTGIFYEQYF.

The chain joins TRBV2 to TRBJ2-5, with 8 bases aligning to TRBD1. The CDR3 runs 15 residues. V shed 3 bases and J 4 bases; nucleotides not matched to a gene: 7. Germline V CDR1 and CDR2: SNHLY, FYNNEI. In DNA form, the CDR3 reads TGTGCCAGCAGTGACGTGGGACAGGTGGTAGAGACCCAGTACTTC. It is translated as CASSDVGQVVETQYF. Together with reference TRBV2 and TRBJ2-5, the CDR3 gives the full variable domain: EPEVTQTPSHQVTQMGQEVILRCVPISNHLYFYWYRQILGQKVEFLVSFYNNEISEKSEIFDDQFSVERPDGSNFTLKIRSTKLEDSAMYFCASSDVGQVVETQYFGPGTRLLVL.

This clonotype has ten or more counts. The genes are TRBV20-1 and TRBJ1-6; D unresolved. V was pared by 2 bases and J by 5 bases, with 7 bases between. Germline CDR1 and CDR2: DFQATT and SNEGSKA (reference sequence). The length of the CDR3 is 13 residues. CDR3 nucleotide sequence: TGCAGTGCTAGACTCGGGCATAATTCACCCCTCCACTTT. The encoded protein is CSARLGHNSPLHF.

This clonotype was picked up a small number of times. The chain recombines TRBV6-5 with TRBJ2-2; possible D gene TRBD1, 6 bases. The V gene lost 4 bases and the J gene lost 6 bases, with 12 bases spanning the gap. CDR3 length: 14 residues. The germline CDR1 and CDR2 sequences are MNHEY and SVGAGI. This CDR3 is CASSWDTFSGELFF. In DNA, the CDR3 is TGTGCCAGCAGTTGGGACACCTTCTCCGGGGAGCTGTTTTTT.

This clonotype has just a few counts. The V and J genes are TRBV5-1 and TRBJ2-5; TRBD1 matches 8 bases. V dropped 4 bases and J dropped 3; count of bases not matched to a gene: 8. CDR3 length equals 15 residues. Per germline, CDR1 SGHRS and CDR2 YFSETQ. The CDR3: CASSRLPGQEETQYF. CDR3 bases: TGCGCCAGCAGCCGTTTACCGGGACAGGAAGAGACCCAGTACTTC.

The J gene is TRBJ1-1, the V gene TRBV29-1; no definite D call. V dropped 3 bases and J dropped 4 bases, with 9 bases sitting between them. The CDR3 runs 12 residues. The germline gives CDR1 SQVTM, CDR2 ANQGSEA. CDR3 in amino acids: CSVDEGGTEAFF. For the CDR3, the DNA is TGCAGCGTTGATGAGGGCGGCACTGAAGCTTTCTTT.

This sequence joins TRBV28 and TRBJ2-7; TRBD1 aligns across 9 bases. The CDR3 spans 13 residues. Unmatched junction bases numbered 8, after V lost 10 bases and J lost 4 bases. Germline values: CDR1 MDHEN, CDR2 SYDVKM. The DNA for the CDR3 is TGTGCCACGGGACAGGGTGACGAGTACGAGCAGTACTTC. Its translation: CATGQGDEYEQYF.

This clonotype was recorded a few times. The rearrangement links TRBV7-2 to TRBJ2-2, with 8 bases that match TRBD2. The CDR3 has 15 amino acids. Germline V gene data show CDR1 as SGHTA and CDR2 as FQGNSA. Trimming took 6 bases from V and 4 from J; bases not matched to a gene: 7. The CDR3 is CASRALADVTGELFF. CDR3 sequence (DNA): TGTGCCAGCAGGGCACTAGCGGACGTCACCGGGGAGCTGTTTTTT.

This rearrangement joins TRBV29-1 to TRBJ1-4; D is perhaps TRBD1 (6 bases). The CDR3 covers 14 residues. The germline gives CDR1 SQVTM, CDR2 ANQGSEA. V lost 3 bases, J lost 0 bases, and 8 bases lay in between. The CDR3: CSVEGGATNEKLFF. The CDR3 DNA sequence: TGCAGCGTTGAGGGGGGCGCAACTAATGAAAAACTGTTTTTT.

This clonotype was detected ten times or more. The chain links TRBV14 to TRBJ2-1; D is ambiguous. From germline, CDR1 is SGHDN and CDR2 FVKESK. V lost 2 bases to trimming and J lost 0 bases, with 11 bases between them. This CDR3 has 16 amino acids. The CDR3: CASSQRLTDSYNEQFF. The CDR3 DNA follows: TGTGCCAGCAGCCAACGGCTGACGGACTCCTACAATGAGCAGTTCTTC.

The V gene is TRBV20-1, the J gene TRBJ1-4; D is uncertain. In germline, CDR1 is DFQATT, CDR2 SNEGSKA (reference sequence). V gave up 5 bases and J gave up 8 bases, with 6 bases separating them. This CDR3 spans 10 amino acids. CDR3 nucleotides: TGCAGTGCTCCGAGGGAAAAACTGTTTTTT. It codes for CSAPREKLFF.

The V and J genes are TRBV28 and TRBJ1-1; no firm D call. Looked up from germline, CDR1 is MDHEN and CDR2 is SYDVKM. Trimming stripped 3 bases from V and 5 bases from J, with 7 bases between. This CDR3 is built from 12 residues. CDR3: CASSFSRTEAFF. For the CDR3, the DNA is TGTGCCAGCAGTTTCTCTAGGACTGAAGCTTTCTTT.

This clonotype was found a few times. The chain recombines TRBV3-1 with TRBJ2-3; D not resolved. Per germline, CDR1 LGHDT and CDR2 YNNKEL (reference sequence). The germline V and J ends were trimmed by 4 bases and 10 bases, with 12 bases remaining between them. The CDR3 is 12 amino acids. CDR3 protein: CASSPPGVAQYF. The CDR3 DNA sequence: TGTGCCAGCAGCCCACCTGGAGTGGCGCAGTATTTT.

This clonotype appeared a few times. V usage is TRBV10-3 and J usage is TRBJ1-3; D gene uncertain. V was trimmed by 4 bases and J by 7 bases, leaving 8 bases between them. The germline gives CDR1 ENHRY, CDR2 SYGVKD. This CDR3 comprises 12 residues. In DNA, the CDR3 is TGTGCCATCAGTGGCCGCGGGAACACCATATATTTT. It encodes CAISGRGNTIYF.

This clonotype turned up a few times. CDR3 sequence (DNA): TGTGCCAGCAGACACCCCGGGACTAGCGGCTACGAGCAGTACTTC. Translated: CASRHPGTSGYEQYF. The rearrangement uses TRBV6-2 or TRBV6-3 and TRBJ2-7; 11 positions agree with TRBD2. V gave up 6 bases and J gave up 3 bases; unmatched junction bases: 7. The CDR3 runs to 15 residues. Germline lookup yields CDR1 MNHEY and CDR2 SVGEGT.

This clonotype was seen more than once but under ten times. The chain uses TRBV7-2 and TRBJ2-3; 9 bases match TRBD1. With 5 bases clipped from V and 3 bases from J, the junction kept 6 bases outside the gene matches. CDR1 SGHTA and CDR2 FQGNSA come from the germline V gene. The CDR3 has 15 residues. The CDR3 coding sequence is TGTGCCAGCAGCACGGACAGGGGAGGTACAGATACGCAGTATTTT. This gives the protein CASSTDRGGTDTQYF.

As for this clonotype: A much larger clone differs from this one at a single base, so this may be a read error. This chain uses TRBV4-1 with TRBJ1-2; 11 positions agree with TRBD1. Looked up from germline, CDR1 is MGHRA and CDR2 is YSYEKL. After removal of 4 bases from V and 6 bases from J, the junction contained 7 bases not matched to a gene. This CDR3 has 15 amino acids. DNA of the CDR3: TGCGCCAGCAGCCCGGGACAGGGGGGAATCCATGGCTACACCTTC. This encodes CASSPGQGGIHGYTF.

CDR3 sequence reads: CASSTNTGELFF. The CDR3 nucleotides read TGTGCCAGCAGCACGAACACCGGGGAGCTGTTTTTT. V usage is TRBV7-2 and J usage is TRBJ2-2; D unresolved. The CDR3 has 12 residues. Germline lookup yields CDR1 SGHTA and CDR2 FQGNSA. V gave up 5 bases and J gave up 0 bases, with 1 base separating them.

The J gene is TRBJ2-7, the V gene TRBV5-5, with D possibly TRBD1 on 6 matching bases. Germline loops: CDR1 SGHKS, CDR2 YYEKEE (reference sequence). The V gene lost 0 bases and the J gene lost 2 bases, with 12 bases spanning the gap. This CDR3 contains 15 residues. DNA for the CDR3: TGTGCCAGCAGCTTGGGATCGGCAGGGGCCTACGAGCAGTACTTC. Its protein is CASSLGSAGAYEQYF.

In this sample, this clonotype turned up a few times. The chain uses TRBV27 and TRBJ2-4, with D perhaps matching TRBD2 (6 bases). The germline V and J ends were trimmed by 2 bases and 1 base, with 6 bases remaining between them. Per the germline V gene, CDR1 is MNHEY and CDR2 is SMNVEV (reference sequence). The CDR3 runs to 14 residues. The CDR3 protein is CASSLRGAKNIQYF. The DNA for the CDR3 is TGTGCCAGCAGTTTACGGGGGGCCAAAAACATTCAGTACTTC.

This clonotype has more than one count but fewer than ten. The chain recombines TRBV28 with TRBJ2-5; D may correspond to TRBD1 or TRBD2 (5 bases each). The CDR3 loop spans 11 amino acids. Germline V lookup: CDR1 MDHEN, CDR2 SYDVKM. V was pared by 4 bases and J by 6 bases, with 6 bases between. CDR3 region: CASSWGQTQYF. DNA of the CDR3: TGTGCCAGCAGTTGGGGACAGACCCAGTACTTC.

The chain carries TRBV9 and TRBJ2-7, with a possible D match to TRBD2 (5 bases). V gave up 3 bases and J gave up 3 bases, with 10 bases separating them. Germline V gives CDR1 SGDLS, CDR2 YYNGEE. This CDR3 is 13 amino acids long. The CDR3 DNA is TGTGCCAGCAGCGGTCTTCGGGGCTACGAGCAGTACTTC. Amino acids: CASSGLRGYEQYF.

This clonotype was found a few times. This chain links TRBV3-1 with TRBJ2-1; tentatively, D is TRBD1 or TRBD2 (5 bases each). The germline V gene encodes CDR1 LGHDT and CDR2 YNNKEL (reference sequence). There are 16 residues in the CDR3. V lost 4 bases and J lost 0, with 13 bases in between. Here the CDR3 DNA reads TGTGCCAGCAGCCCCCGGGGCGGCAGCTCCTACAATGAGCAGTTCTTC. Its protein product is CASSPRGGSSYNEQFF.

This clonotype was found a few times. This sequence joins TRBV28 and TRBJ2-1; TRBD2 aligns across 11 bases. J gave up 5 bases and V 4 bases, and 10 bases lay outside the gene matches. Germline loops: CDR1 MDHEN, CDR2 SYDVKM. The CDR3 extends over 17 amino acids. This CDR3 reads CASSSLSLAGVNNEQFF. CDR3 DNA: TGTGCCAGCAGTTCACTTTCACTAGCGGGAGTGAACAATGAGCAGTTCTTC.

The V and J genes are TRBV18 and TRBJ1-5, with unresolved D. CDR1 is KGHSH, CDR2 LQKENI, per germline. CDR3 length equals 15 residues. Trimming took off 3 bases at V and 1 base at J, with 10 bases between the two ends. CDR3 amino acids: CASSPTRASNQPQHF. The CDR3, as DNA: TGTGCCAGCTCACCCACGCGGGCCAGCAATCAGCCCCAGCATTTT.

V is TRBV29-1 and J is TRBJ2-3; D might be TRBD1 or TRBD2, each matching 5 bases. The CDR3 has 13 amino acids. CDR1 is SQVTM and CDR2 is ANQGSEA in the germline V gene. V was trimmed by 7 bases and J by 0 bases, leaving 11 bases between them. CDR3 sequence: CSAKRDSTDTQYF. As DNA, the CDR3 is TGCAGCGCAAAACGGGACAGCACAGATACGCAGTATTTT.

This chain connects TRBV9 to TRBJ2-1, with D tentatively TRBD2 (5 bases). With 0 bases removed from V and 1 base from J, the gap between germline ends came to 8 bases. Germline lookup yields CDR1 SGDLS and CDR2 YYNGEE. CDR3 length: 15 residues. CDR3 amino acids: CASSVVSGSYNEQFF. CDR3 bases: TGTGCCAGCAGCGTAGTGAGCGGTTCCTACAATGAGCAGTTCTTC.